Listed below are T cell receptor beta chains from one sample, sequenced in a study of siplizumab effects on memory and regulatory T cells. The data were produced by immunoSEQ multiplex PCR, yet TCRdb's version contains in-frame clones alone and is incomplete. The sample consists of about 110,000 clones, around 92% of them appearing once. The sequencing input was Tregs sorted from blood. These receptors were taken from a human donor in good health. The conserved cysteine and the conserved F or W are not part of the CDR3 here.

V | CDR3
TRBV6-1 | ASSARAAEGYGYT
TRBV29-1 | SVDKVSGVSSYNEQF
TRBV19 | ASSIEVYGYT
TRBV5-1 | ASSGDGLYNEQF
TRBV6-6 | ASRDRYYEQY
TRBV11-2 | ASSLVLAGED
TRBV11-2 | ASSEQGIAGNTIY
TRBV19 | ASTLIWGGKGEQF
TRBV5-6 | ASSLSGPQETQY
TRBV7-3 | ASSLGQTGAGANVLT
TRBV7-8 | ASSKDRAQPQH
TRBV30 | AWSVRRGYEQY
TRBV20-1 | SASGDEQF
TRBV5-4 | ASSSNLLGTEAF
TRBV6-1 | ASSYIELYEQY
TRBV4-2 | ASSQELTGGSYEQY
TRBV18 | ASSPNPPGHSTDTQY
TRBV7-3 | ASSFGTATGELF
TRBV29-1 | SVKTGVVEQF
TRBV20-1 | SASVEAF
TRBV5-1 | ASSLTGGDYEQY
TRBV5-1 | ASIVVREPYGYT
TRBV30 | AWRAYYGYT